This T cell receptor (beta chain) was identified during a study of Ad26.COV2.S vaccination and SARS-CoV-2 variants. TCRdb keeps only in-frame clones here, not all; method: immunoSEQ multiplex PCR. The sample lists roughly 300,000 clones, roughly nine tenths occurring once. Specified treatment: over 15 received Ad26.COV2.S at low or high dose, single or two shots; about 5 received placebo; per-sample allocation not given. On day 63 after the first injection, vaccine and placebo recipients gave samples. Germline CDR1 ENHRY, CDR2 SYGVKD. The CDR3 totals 18 residues. V lost 0 bases, J lost 4 bases, and 11 bases stayed unmatched.

The TCR sequence derives from a person aged 18 to 65 who received the Ad26.COV2.S COVID-19 vaccine or a placebo. Sample: peripheral blood, taken in a trial of Ad26.COV2.S vaccine versus placebo. V is TRBV10-3 and J is TRBJ2-1; 8 nucleotides match TRBD2. The chain's CDR3 is CAISESNLASGSYNEQFF. Here the CDR3 DNA reads TGTGCCATCAGTGAGTCGAATCTTGCTAGCGGGTCTTACAATGAGCAGTTCTTC.